This passage covers 8 T cell receptor beta chains from one sample sequenced in a study of blood T cell repertoires in COVID-19 (dated by TCRdb to about 2020). Library preparation was by the immunoSEQ multiplex PCR assay. The immuneACCESS repertoire file appears here via TCRdb, limited to in-frame rearrangements. These files lack a portion of the clones; in checked studies, under half of the deficit traces to unresolved V genes, and the cause of the others is not known. Counted in this sample were roughly 130,000 clones; 86% of them appeared once. Clones ranked in the top ten supply about 2.5% of the sample. Sequenced input: PBMCs or T cells enriched from blood (not recorded which). The receptors shown here come from a woman aged 50 to 60 who had recovered from COVID-19.

The chain recombines TRBV4-2 with TRBJ1-2; 7 bases are shared with TRBD1. The germline V gene has CDR1 LGHNA and CDR2 YNFKEQ. V dropped 1 base and J dropped 5; count of bases not matched to a gene: 16. The CDR3 loop spans 18 amino acids. CDR3 in amino acids: CASSQVGAGGGFGYGYTF. As DNA, the CDR3 is TGTGCCAGCAGCCAAGTTGGGGCAGGGGGTGGGTTCGGTTATGGCTACACCTTC.

This clone showed up just a few times. The gene calls are TRBV5-6 and TRBJ1-1, with 8 bases lining up with TRBD1. CDR3 length: 13 amino acids. Losses at the gene ends were 2 bases for V and 5 bases for J; bases not matched to a gene: 2. The germline V gene encodes CDR1 SGHDT and CDR2 YYEEEE. The CDR3 sequence is CASSFTGGTEAFF. CDR3 bases: TGTGCCAGCAGCTTTACAGGGGGAACTGAAGCTTTCTTT.

The CDR3 reads CASSQVSSGTEAFF. DNA for the CDR3: TGTGCCAGCAGCCAAGTTTCTTCGGGAACTGAAGCTTTCTTT. This chain joins TRBV3-1 (or the pseudogene TRBV3-2) and TRBJ1-1; D gene ambiguous. This CDR3 contains 14 residues. V shed 1 base and J shed 5 bases, with 11 bases lying between them. From germline, CDR1 is LGHDT and CDR2 YNNKEL (reference sequence).

This chain joins TRBV6-5 and TRBJ2-7, with D possibly matching TRBD1 (6 bases). CDR3 length: 14 residues. Trimming took 6 bases from V and 6 from J, leaving 18 bases between them. The germline V gene encodes CDR1 MNHEY and CDR2 SVGAGI. The CDR3 bases are TGTGCCAGCAGCCACCCAGGGGTTACGGGCGAGCAGTACTTC. Its translation: CASSHPGVTGEQYF.

The chain employs TRBV3-1 (or the pseudogene TRBV3-2) and TRBJ1-6, with D possibly TRBD1 on 6 matching bases. Germline CDR1 and CDR2: LGHDT and YNNKEL (reference sequence). With 5 bases removed from V and 5 bases from J, the gap between germline ends came to 10 bases. The CDR3 has 14 residues. The CDR3 reads CASSGGPNNSPLHF. CDR3 DNA: TGTGCCAGCAGCGGGGGCCCTAATAATTCACCCCTCCACTTT.

The V call is TRBV5-1, the J call TRBJ2-1, with 14 bases aligning to TRBD2. V gave up 4 bases and J gave up 5 bases; unmatched junction bases: 5. This CDR3 comprises 16 residues. Germline V gene data show CDR1 as SGHRS and CDR2 as YFSETQ. Here the CDR3 reads CASSMRTSGGNNEQFF. The CDR3 bases are TGCGCCAGCAGCATGAGGACTAGCGGGGGGAACAATGAGCAGTTCTTC.

CDR3 DNA: TGTGCCAGCTATACTGCGGGGGAACCCTACGAGCAGTACTTC. Translation gives CASYTAGEPYEQYF. This chain connects TRBV6-5 to TRBJ2-7, with 7 bases identical to TRBD2. Germline trimming cut 8 bases from V and 2 bases from J; bases unmatched to any gene: 9. The CDR3 covers 14 residues. Germline V gene sequence: CDR1 MNHEY, CDR2 SVGAGI.

The table lists this clone with a few counts. The chain employs TRBV7-9 and TRBJ2-7; a weak D match, TRBD1 (5 bases). The CDR3 sequence is 16 residues long. Germline CDR1 SEHNR, CDR2 FQNEAQ (reference sequence). V lost 6 bases and J 2 bases, leaving 20 bases between the germline ends. The CDR3 DNA sequence: TGTGCCAGCAGTTCCCGAGGCACAGGCGGAACCTACGAGCAGTACTTC. Amino acid sequence: CASSSRGTGGTYEQYF.